This record concerns one T cell receptor beta chain sequence. The sample originates from a study of OX40 agonist ivuxolimab in advanced cancers. The V gene's germline CDR1 is LNHDA and CDR2 SQIVND (reference sequence). V was pared by 6 bases and J by 5 bases, with 5 bases of the junction left unmatched. This CDR3 region has 14 residues. Assay: immunoSEQ multiplex PCR; the TCRdb copy retains only in-frame clones and omits some. The sample lists more than 50,000 clones; about 90% were seen once. This chain uses TRBV19 with TRBJ2-5; 11 bases line up with TRBD1. The sample was CD4+ or CD8+ T cells sorted from blood, taken in a trial of the OX40 agonist ivuxolimab. This TCR was recovered from an adult with an advanced solid tumor such as melanoma, head and neck, liver or kidney cancer. The CDR3 is CASRGQGAMETQYF. The CDR3 DNA reads as TGTGCCAGTAGAGGACAGGGGGCGATGGAGACCCAGTACTTC.